This T cell receptor (beta chain) was recorded in a study of T cells in Graves' hyperthyroidism and ophthalmopathy. This clonotype was observed at least ten times. The CDR3 runs to 14 residues. The germline V and J ends were trimmed by 6 bases and 2 bases, with 14 bases remaining between them. Germline V CDR1 and CDR2: DFQATT, SNEGSKA (reference sequence). The investigators amplified TCR beta CDR3 regions from RNA transcripts. First-round RT-PCR of the TCR CDR3 relied on the HTBI primer set. TCRdb called the multiplex PCR reads again in MiXCR, with one record for every CDR3 protein. The sample lists hundreds of thousands of distinct CDR3 sequences, around 16% seen once, with 12% to 15% in the top ten. Exclusion criteria comprised uncontrolled infection, other autoimmune disease, pregnancy or lactation.

This TCR derives from a woman younger than 35 with Graves' hyperthyroidism. Input material: blood. The chain links TRBV20-1 to TRBJ1-5; possibly TRBD1 for D (5 bases). The CDR3 DNA reads as TGCAGTGCACTGAAAGGGGTTGGCAATCAGCCCCAGCATTTT. Translation: CSALKGVGNQPQHF.